One and the same sample provided the 14 T cell receptor beta chains below, sequenced in a study of blood T cell repertoires in COVID-19. The assay was immunoSEQ multiplex PCR, and TCRdb's table has in-frame clones only and misses some. The sample includes about 86,000 clones, roughly three quarters of them seen just once. Material: peripheral blood. The receptors shown here come from a man aged 65 to 79 with acute or convalescent COVID-19.

The V and J genes are TRBV7-2 and TRBJ2-1; 12 nucleotides align to TRBD2. The V and J ends lost 3 bases and 1 base, in that order; junction bases with no gene match: 4. The CDR3 is 17 residues long. The germline CDR1 and CDR2 sequences are SGHTA and FQGNSA. CDR3 sequence: CASSFPSGGASYNEQFF. CDR3 in DNA: TGTGCCAGCAGCTTCCCTAGCGGGGGGGCGTCCTACAATGAGCAGTTCTTC.

The V call is TRBV9, the J call TRBJ1-2; maybe TRBD1 (5 bases). Trimming left V 4 bases short and J 6 bases short, with 16 bases between. This CDR3 has 14 residues. Germline V gene sequence: CDR1 SGDLS, CDR2 YYNGEE. The CDR3 region is CASSLPDRRNGYTF. The CDR3 DNA sequence: TGTGCCAGCAGCCTCCCCGACAGAAGGAATGGCTACACCTTC.

The gene calls are TRBV3-1 (or the pseudogene TRBV3-2) and TRBJ2-1, with D possibly matching TRBD2 (5 bases). Germline V gene sequence: CDR1 LGHDT, CDR2 YNNKEL (reference sequence). The ends were cut back, 0 bases at V and 4 bases at J, with 7 bases in the middle. CDR3 size: 14 residues. The CDR3 loop is CASSQEPGYNEQFF. Written as DNA, the CDR3 is TGTGCCAGCAGCCAAGAACCGGGATACAATGAGCAGTTCTTC.

The genes are TRBV21-1 and TRBJ2-1; the DNA was not used to check the table's D call, TRBD1. TRBV21-1 is annotated as a pseudogene. The CDR3 is 16 residues long. The CDR3 region is CASSKEPRQGVHEQFF. In DNA form, the CDR3 reads TGTGCCAGCAGCAAAGAGCCGCGGCAGGGGGTACATGAGCAGTTCTTC.

The chain carries TRBV5-4 and TRBJ2-3; TRBD2 matches 12 bases. From germline, CDR1 is SGHNT and CDR2 YYREEE (reference sequence). V shed 4 bases, J shed 8 bases, and the junction held 11 bases outside the gene matches. This CDR3 spans 16 amino acids. Here the CDR3 reads CASSQKLAGGDATQYF. CDR3 sequence (DNA): TGTGCCAGCAGCCAAAAACTAGCGGGGGGTGATGCTACGCAGTATTTT. Full variable domain (remainder filled in from reference TRBV5-4 and TRBJ2-3): ETGVTQSPTHLIKTRGQQVTLRCSSQSGHNTVSWYQQALGQGPQFIFQYYREEENGRGNFPPRFSGLQFPNYSSELNVNALELDDSALYLCASSQKLAGGDATQYFGPGTRLTVL.

This clone came up once. The rearrangement links TRBV27 to TRBJ2-2, with TRBD2 identical over 14 bases. Trimming removed 6 bases from V and 6 bases from J; junction bases left unmatched: 12. The CDR3 has 18 amino acids. Germline V lookup: CDR1 MNHEY, CDR2 SMNVEV (reference sequence). The CDR3 nucleotides are TGTGCCAGCAGCCCGGGACTAGCGGGGGCCCATAAAGCCGGGGAGCTGTTTTTT. It translates to CASSPGLAGAHKAGELFF.

This clone was detected once. The chain employs TRBV7-8 and TRBJ1-6; TRBD1 agrees at 9 bases. The J segment lost 9 bases and the V segment lost 5 bases, leaving 5 bases of the junction unmatched. Germline V gene data show CDR1 as SGHVS and CDR2 as FQNEAQ. The CDR3 is made up of 14 amino acids. CDR3 bases: TGTGCCAGCAGCGCAAACAGGGGGCGTTCACCCCTCCACTTT. Protein sequence: CASSANRGRSPLHF.

The chain couples TRBV10-2 to TRBJ1-2; no clear D gene. Between the trimmed V and J ends, which lost 2 bases and 2 bases, there was a span of 9 bases. Per germline, CDR1 WSHSY and CDR2 SAAADI. The CDR3 spans 14 residues. CDR3 amino acids: CASSEIKENYGYTF. CDR3 nucleotide sequence: TGCGCCAGCAGTGAGATTAAGGAGAACTATGGCTACACCTTC.

This clone has a handful of counts. The chain links TRBV5-1 to TRBJ2-1; the D gene is possibly TRBD2 (5 bases). CDR1 is SGHRS and CDR2 is YFSETQ in the germline V gene. The CDR3 consists of 14 residues. The V end was cut by 4 bases, the J end by 4 bases, with 12 bases between. The CDR3 DNA follows: TGCGCCAGCAGCGCAGGACTGGGGTACAATGAGCAGTTCTTC. This translates into CASSAGLGYNEQFF. Looking up the rest from reference TRBV5-1 and TRBJ2-1 gives the full variable domain: KAGVTQTPRYLIKTRGQQVTLSCSPISGHRSVSWYQQTPGQGLQFLFEYFSETQRNKGNFPGRFSGRQFSNSRSEMNVSTLELGDSALYLCASSAGLGYNEQFFGPGTRLTVL.

This chain uses TRBV25-1 with TRBJ1-1; possibly TRBD1 for D (6 bases). The CDR3 length is 16 residues. Trimming stripped 3 bases from V and 2 bases from J, with 16 bases between. Germline loops: CDR1 MGHDK, CDR2 SYGVNS. The CDR3 reads CASSDNQGRANTEAFF. The CDR3 bases are TGTGCCAGCAGTGACAACCAGGGGAGGGCCAACACTGAAGCTTTCTTT.

A few counts support this clone. The chain links TRBV10-2 to TRBJ2-2; TRBD1 aligns across 8 bases. The germline CDR1 and CDR2 sequences are WSHSY and SAAADI. Germline trimming cut 6 bases from V and 3 bases from J; bases unmatched to any gene: 6. CDR3 length: 15 amino acids. The DNA for the CDR3 is TGCGCCAGCAGGGCTGGACAGGGAGACACCGGGGAGCTGTTTTTT. Translation gives CASRAGQGDTGELFF.

The table lists this clone with a few counts. The chain recombines TRBV5-6 with TRBJ1-1, with D perhaps TRBD1 (5 bases). Per the germline V gene, CDR1 is SGHDT and CDR2 is YYEEEE. The CDR3 is 13 amino acids. Trimming took 2 bases from V and 7 from J, leaving 12 bases between them. The CDR3 nucleotides read TGTGCCAGCAGCTTAGGGACTTTAGGTGAAGCTTTCTTT. As protein: CASSLGTLGEAFF.

Only one count was recorded for this clone. The CDR3 DNA sequence: TGTGCCAGCAGTGAATACGGGAGCTCCTACGAGCAGTACTTC. Translation: CASSEYGSSYEQYF. The chain uses TRBV6-1 and TRBJ2-7, with D perhaps TRBD2 (6 bases). CDR1 MNHNS and CDR2 SASEGT come from the germline V gene. CDR3 size: 14 residues. The V end was cut by 2 bases, the J end by 0 bases, with 8 bases between.

This rearrangement joins TRBV29-1 to TRBJ2-5; D gene ambiguous. V was clipped by 4 bases and J by 5 bases, with 8 bases between them. Germline-derived CDR1 and CDR2 are SQVTM and ANQGSEA. The CDR3 runs to 11 residues. CDR3 sequence reads: CSVGPEETQYF. The CDR3 bases are TGCAGCGTTGGACCGGAGGAGACCCAGTACTTC.